What follows is one TCR beta chain and its context. The authors spiked synthetic TCR analog templates into each PCR. Generated by immunoSEQ multiplex PCR, the TCRdb table keeps only in-frame clones and is missing some. Altogether roughly 53,000 clones are present, roughly 87% being singletons, with the ten largest covering roughly 15%. The CDR3 contains 14 residues. The germline V gene has CDR1 MDHEN and CDR2 SYDVKM. V shed 3 bases and J shed 0 bases, with 7 bases lying between them. This entry is derived from a study of PD-L1 blockade in urothelial cancer. Study as a whole: Median T cell yield per blood sample was about 140,000 cells.

Time point meaning: pretreatment peripheral blood. Here the sequenced sample was PBMCs, taken around atezolizumab (anti-PD-L1) treatment. The receptor was derived from an older woman with urothelial cancer. The chain recombines TRBV28 with TRBJ2-3; D uncertain. The CDR3 DNA is TGTGCCAGCAGTTTTGTCAGTAGCACAGATACGCAGTATTTT. It is translated as CASSFVSSTDTQYF.